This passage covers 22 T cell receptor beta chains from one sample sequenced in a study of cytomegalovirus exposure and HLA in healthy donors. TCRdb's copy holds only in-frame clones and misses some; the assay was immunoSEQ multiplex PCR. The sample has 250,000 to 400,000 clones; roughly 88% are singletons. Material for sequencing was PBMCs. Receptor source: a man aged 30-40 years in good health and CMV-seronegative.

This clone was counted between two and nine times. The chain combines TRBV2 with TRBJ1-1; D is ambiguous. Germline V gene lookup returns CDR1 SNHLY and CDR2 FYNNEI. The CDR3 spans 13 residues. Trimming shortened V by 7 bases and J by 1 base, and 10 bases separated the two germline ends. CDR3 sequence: CASTVLQNTEAFF. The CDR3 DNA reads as TGTGCCAGCACGGTCCTCCAGAACACTGAAGCTTTCTTT. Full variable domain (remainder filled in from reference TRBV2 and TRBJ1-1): EPEVTQTPSHQVTQMGQEVILRCVPISNHLYFYWYRQILGQKVEFLVSFYNNEISEKSEIFDDQFSVERPDGSNFTLKIRSTKLEDSAMYFCASTVLQNTEAFFGQGTRLTVV.

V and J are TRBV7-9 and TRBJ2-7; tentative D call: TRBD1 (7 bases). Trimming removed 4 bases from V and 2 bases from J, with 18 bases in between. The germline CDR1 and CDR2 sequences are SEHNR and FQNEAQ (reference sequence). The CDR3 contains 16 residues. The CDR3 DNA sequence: TGTGCCAGCAGCTCAACGGAGGGGGCGTCCCCCTACGAGCAGTACTTC. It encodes CASSSTEGASPYEQYF.

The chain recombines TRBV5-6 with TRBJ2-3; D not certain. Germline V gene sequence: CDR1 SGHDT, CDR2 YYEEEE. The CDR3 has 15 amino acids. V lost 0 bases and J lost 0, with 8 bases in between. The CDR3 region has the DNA TGTGCCAGCAGCTTGGTGAGCGAGAGCACAGATACGCAGTATTTT. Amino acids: CASSLVSESTDTQYF.

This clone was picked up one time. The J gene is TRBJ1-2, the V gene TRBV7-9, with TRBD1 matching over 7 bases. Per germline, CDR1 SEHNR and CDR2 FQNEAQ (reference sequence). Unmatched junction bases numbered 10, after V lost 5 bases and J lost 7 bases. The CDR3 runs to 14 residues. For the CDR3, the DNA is TGTGCCAGCAGCCACGGAGGGGGCAGGGGTGGCTACACCTTC. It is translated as CASSHGGGRGGYTF.

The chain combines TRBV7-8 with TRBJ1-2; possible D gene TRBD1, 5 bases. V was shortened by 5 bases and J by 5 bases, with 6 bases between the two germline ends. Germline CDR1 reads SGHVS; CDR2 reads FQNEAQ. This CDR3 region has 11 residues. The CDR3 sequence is CASSAGYGYTF. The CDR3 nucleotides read TGTGCCAGCAGCGCAGGGTATGGCTACACCTTC.

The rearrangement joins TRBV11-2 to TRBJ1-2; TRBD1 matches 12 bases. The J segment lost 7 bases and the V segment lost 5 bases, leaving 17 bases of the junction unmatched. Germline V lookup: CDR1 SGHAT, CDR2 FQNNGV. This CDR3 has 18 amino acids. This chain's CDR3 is CASSRYPGTGGQPVGYTF. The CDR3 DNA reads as TGTGCCAGCAGCCGTTATCCCGGGACAGGGGGCCAACCCGTTGGCTACACCTTC. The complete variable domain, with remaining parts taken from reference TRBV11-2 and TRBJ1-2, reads EAGVAQSPRYKIIEKRQSVAFWCNPISGHATLYWYQQILGQGPKLLIQFQNNGVVDDSQLPKDRFSAERLKGVDSTLKIQPAKLEDSAVYLCASSRYPGTGGQPVGYTFGSGTRLTVV.

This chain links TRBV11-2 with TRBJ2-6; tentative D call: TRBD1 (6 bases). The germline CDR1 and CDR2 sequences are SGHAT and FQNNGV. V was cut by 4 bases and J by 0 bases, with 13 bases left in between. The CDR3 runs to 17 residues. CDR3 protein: CASSSILRGSGANVLTF. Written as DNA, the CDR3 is TGTGCCAGCAGCTCGATACTCAGGGGCTCTGGGGCCAACGTCCTGACTTTC.

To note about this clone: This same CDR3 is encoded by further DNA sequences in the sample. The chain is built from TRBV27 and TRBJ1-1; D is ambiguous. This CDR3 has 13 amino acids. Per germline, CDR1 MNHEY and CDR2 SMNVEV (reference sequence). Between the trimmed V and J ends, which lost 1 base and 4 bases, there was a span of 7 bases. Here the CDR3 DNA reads TGTGCCAGCAGTTTATATCGCGGCACTGAAGCTTTCTTT. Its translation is CASSLYRGTEAFF.

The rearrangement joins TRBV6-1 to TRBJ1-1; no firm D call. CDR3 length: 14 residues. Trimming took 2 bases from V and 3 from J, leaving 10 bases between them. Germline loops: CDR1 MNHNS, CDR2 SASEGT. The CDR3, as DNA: TGTGCCAGCAGTGAACTGTGGGAGGACACTGAAGCTTTCTTT. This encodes CASSELWEDTEAFF.

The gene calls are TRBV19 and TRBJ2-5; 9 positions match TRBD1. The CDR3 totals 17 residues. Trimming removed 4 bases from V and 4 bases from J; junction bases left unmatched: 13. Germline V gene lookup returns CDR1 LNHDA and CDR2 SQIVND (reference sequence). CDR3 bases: TGTGCCAGTAGTAAGGGACAGGGATTAGTCAGGCCAGAGACCCAGTACTTC. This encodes CASSKGQGLVRPETQYF.

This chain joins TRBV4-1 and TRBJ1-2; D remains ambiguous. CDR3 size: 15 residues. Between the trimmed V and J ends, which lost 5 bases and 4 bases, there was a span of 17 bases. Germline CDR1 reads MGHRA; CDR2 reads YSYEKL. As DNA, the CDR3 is TGCGCCAGCAGCGGGTTCCCCCGGAGTGGCTATGGCTACACCTTC. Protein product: CASSGFPRSGYGYTF.

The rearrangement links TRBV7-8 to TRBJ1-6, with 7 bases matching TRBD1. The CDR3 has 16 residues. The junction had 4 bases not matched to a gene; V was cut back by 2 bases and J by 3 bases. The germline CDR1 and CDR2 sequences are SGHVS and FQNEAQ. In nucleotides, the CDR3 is TGTGCCAGCAGCTTAAGGAGGGACAGCTATAATTCACCCCTCCACTTT. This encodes CASSLRRDSYNSPLHF.

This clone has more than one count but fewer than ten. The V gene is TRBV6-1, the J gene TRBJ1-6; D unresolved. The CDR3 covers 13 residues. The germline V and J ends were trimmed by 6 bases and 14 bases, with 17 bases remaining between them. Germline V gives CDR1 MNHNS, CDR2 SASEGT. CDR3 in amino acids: CASRKELVLSLHF. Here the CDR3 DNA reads TGTGCCAGCAGGAAAGAACTGGTACTATCCCTCCACTTT.

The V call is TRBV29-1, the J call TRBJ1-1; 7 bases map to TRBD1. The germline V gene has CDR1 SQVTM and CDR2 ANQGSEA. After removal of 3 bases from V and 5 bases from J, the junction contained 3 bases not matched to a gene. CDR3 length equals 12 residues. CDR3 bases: TGCAGCGTTGACAGGGGGAAGACTGAAGCTTTCTTT. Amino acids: CSVDRGKTEAFF.

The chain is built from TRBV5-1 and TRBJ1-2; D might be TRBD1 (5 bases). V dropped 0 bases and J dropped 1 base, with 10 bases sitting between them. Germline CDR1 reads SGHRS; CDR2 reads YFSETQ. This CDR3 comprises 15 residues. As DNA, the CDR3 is TGCGCCAGCAGCTTGGCCTTGACAGATAACTATGGCTACACCTTC. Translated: CASSLALTDNYGYTF.

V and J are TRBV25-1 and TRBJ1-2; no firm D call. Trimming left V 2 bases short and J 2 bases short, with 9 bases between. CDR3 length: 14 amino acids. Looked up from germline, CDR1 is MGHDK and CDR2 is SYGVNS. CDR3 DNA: TGTGCCAGCAGTGAAACAGAAGTCAACTATGGCTACACCTTC. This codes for CASSETEVNYGYTF.

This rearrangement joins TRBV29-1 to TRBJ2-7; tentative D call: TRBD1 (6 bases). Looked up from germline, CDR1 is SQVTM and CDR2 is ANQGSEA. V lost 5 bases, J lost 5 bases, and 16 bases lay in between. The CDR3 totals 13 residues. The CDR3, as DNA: TGCAGCGTTAGCTACAGGGTAGGGAACGAGCAGTACTTC. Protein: CSVSYRVGNEQYF.

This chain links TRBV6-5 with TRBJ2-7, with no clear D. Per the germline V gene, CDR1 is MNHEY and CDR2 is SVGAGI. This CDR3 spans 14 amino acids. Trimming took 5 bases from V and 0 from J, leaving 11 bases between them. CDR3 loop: CASSPQSSSYEQYF. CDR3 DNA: TGTGCCAGCAGTCCACAGAGCAGCTCCTACGAGCAGTACTTC.

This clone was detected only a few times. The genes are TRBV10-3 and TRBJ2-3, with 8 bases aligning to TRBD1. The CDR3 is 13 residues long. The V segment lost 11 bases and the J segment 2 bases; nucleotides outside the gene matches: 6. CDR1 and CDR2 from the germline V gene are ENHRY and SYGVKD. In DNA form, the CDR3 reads TGTGCCGCCGCGGGACAGGACACAGATACGCAGTATTTT. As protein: CAAAGQDTDTQYF.

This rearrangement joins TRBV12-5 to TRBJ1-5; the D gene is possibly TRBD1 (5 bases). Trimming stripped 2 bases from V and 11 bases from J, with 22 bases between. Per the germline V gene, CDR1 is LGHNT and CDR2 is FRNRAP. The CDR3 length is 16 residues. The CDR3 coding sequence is TGTGCTAGTGGTTTGCTAGAGGGACGGCGGGACGCAGCCCAGCATTTT. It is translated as CASGLLEGRRDAAQHF.

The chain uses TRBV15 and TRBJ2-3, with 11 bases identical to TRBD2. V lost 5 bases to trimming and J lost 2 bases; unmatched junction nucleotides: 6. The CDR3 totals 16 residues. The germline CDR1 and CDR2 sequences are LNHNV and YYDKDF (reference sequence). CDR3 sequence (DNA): TGTGCCACCAGCTGGCTAGCGGGGGGCGACACAGATACGCAGTATTTT. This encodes CATSWLAGGDTDTQYF.

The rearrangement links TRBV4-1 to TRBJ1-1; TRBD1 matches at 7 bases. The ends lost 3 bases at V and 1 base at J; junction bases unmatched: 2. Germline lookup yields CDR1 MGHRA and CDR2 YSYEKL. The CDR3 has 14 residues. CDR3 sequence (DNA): TGCGCCAGCAGCCATCGGACAGGGAACACTGAAGCTTTCTTT. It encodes CASSHRTGNTEAFF.